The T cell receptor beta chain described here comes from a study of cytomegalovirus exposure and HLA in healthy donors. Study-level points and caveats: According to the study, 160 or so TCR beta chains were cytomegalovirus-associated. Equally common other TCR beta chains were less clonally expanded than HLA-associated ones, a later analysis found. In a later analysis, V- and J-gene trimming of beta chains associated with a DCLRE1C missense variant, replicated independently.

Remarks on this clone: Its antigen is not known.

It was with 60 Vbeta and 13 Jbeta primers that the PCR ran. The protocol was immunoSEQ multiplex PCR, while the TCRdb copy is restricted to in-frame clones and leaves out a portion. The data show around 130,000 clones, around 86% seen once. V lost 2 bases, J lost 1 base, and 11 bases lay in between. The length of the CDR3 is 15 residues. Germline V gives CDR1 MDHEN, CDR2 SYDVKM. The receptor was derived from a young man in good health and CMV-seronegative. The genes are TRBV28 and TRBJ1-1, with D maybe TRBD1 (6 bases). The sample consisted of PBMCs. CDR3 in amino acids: CASSLLGAANTEAFF. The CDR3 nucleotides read TGTGCCAGCAGTTTACTGGGGGCAGCGAACACTGAAGCTTTCTTT.